Following are 16 T cell receptor beta chains from one sample sequenced in a study of blood T cell repertoires in COVID-19. Clones were read by immunoSEQ multiplex PCR, and TCRdb kept only the in-frame ones, dropping some. Here the sample spans 250,000 to 300,000 clones, just under 90% being singletons. The sequenced sample consisted of PBMCs or T cells enriched from blood (not recorded which). Every receptor here comes from a woman aged 60-75 years who had recovered from COVID-19.

V usage is TRBV19 and J usage is TRBJ1-5; D unresolved. V was shortened by 5 bases and J by 6 bases, with 11 bases between the two germline ends. This CDR3 contains 13 residues. Germline CDR1 reads LNHDA; CDR2 reads SQIVND (reference sequence). The CDR3 coding sequence is TGTGCCAGTAGTGCGGCTCTGGGTCAGCCCCAGCATTTT. Translated, it gives CASSAALGQPQHF.

V usage is TRBV10-1 and J usage is TRBJ2-1, with 13 nucleotides matching TRBD2. Germline lookup yields CDR1 WNHNN and CDR2 SYGVQD (reference sequence). V trimming: 6 bases; J trimming: 8 bases; junction bases outside the gene matches: 7. The CDR3 has 15 residues. The CDR3, as DNA: TGCGCCAGCAGCCCAGGACTAGCGGGAGTCCATGAGCAGTTCTTC. Its protein product is CASSPGLAGVHEQFF.

The V call is TRBV19, the J call TRBJ2-7; no clear D gene. Trimming stripped 2 bases from V and 2 bases from J, with 10 bases between. In germline, CDR1 is LNHDA, CDR2 SQIVND (reference sequence). The CDR3 has 14 amino acids. The chain's CDR3 is CASSIRPGTYEQYF. The CDR3 region has the DNA TGTGCCAGTAGTATACGTCCAGGAACCTACGAGCAGTACTTC.

The V and J genes are TRBV12-3 or TRBV12-4 and TRBJ2-1; weak D call: TRBD1 (6 bases). V lost 6 bases, J lost 3 bases, and 9 bases lay in between. This CDR3 has 13 amino acids. The CDR3 coding sequence is TGTGCCAGCAGCATGGACAGCTACAATGAGCAGTTCTTC. Its translation: CASSMDSYNEQFF.

This chain connects TRBV2 to TRBJ2-1; 7 bases map to TRBD1. The CDR3 spans 16 residues. V was clipped by 3 bases and J by 8 bases; unmatched bases: 13. Per the germline V gene, CDR1 is SNHLY and CDR2 is FYNNEI. The CDR3 here is CASSDPMGQKAYEQFF. CDR3 coding DNA: TGTGCCAGCAGTGACCCTATGGGACAGAAGGCATATGAGCAGTTCTTC.

This sequence joins TRBV12-5 and TRBJ1-5; D might be TRBD1 (5 bases). From germline, CDR1 is LGHNT and CDR2 FRNRAP. Between the trimmed V and J ends, which lost 7 bases and 3 bases, there was a span of 13 bases. The CDR3 has 14 residues. The CDR3 region has the DNA TGTGCTAGTGCTCCCGGGGGGTCCAATCAGCCCCAGCATTTT. It translates to CASAPGGSNQPQHF.

The rearrangement links TRBV29-1 to TRBJ2-1; possibly TRBD2 for D (6 bases). Between the trimmed V and J ends, which lost 6 bases and 3 bases, there was a span of 9 bases. Germline assignment: CDR1 SQVTM and CDR2 ANQGSEA. The CDR3 totals 12 residues. This chain's CDR3 is CSVGTYYNEQFF. The DNA of the CDR3 is TGCAGCGTGGGGACTTACTACAATGAGCAGTTCTTC.

This chain links TRBV29-1 with TRBJ1-2; TRBD1 agrees at 7 bases. The trim removed 4 bases at V and 5 bases at J, leaving 4 bases unmatched. Germline V gene sequence: CDR1 SQVTM, CDR2 ANQGSEA. The CDR3 consists of 12 residues. The CDR3 is CSVGGTEYGYTF. CDR3 coding DNA: TGCAGCGTTGGGGGGACAGAATATGGCTACACCTTC.

As concerns this clone: At one end the junction does not follow the germline gene, possibly because of a read error. This rearrangement joins TRBV7-7 to TRBJ2-1; D not certain. The CDR3 extends over 14 amino acids. Germline V lookup: CDR1 SSHAT, CDR2 FNYEAQ (reference sequence). The DNA for the CDR3 is TGTGCTAGCAGCTTAGGGCTAGATAACGGTGAGCAGTTCTTC. This translates into CASSLGLDNGEQFF.

The chain links TRBV19 to TRBJ2-1; D ambiguous. CDR1 and CDR2 from the germline V gene are LNHDA and SQIVND (reference sequence). The germline V and J ends were trimmed by 5 bases and 8 bases, with 16 bases remaining between them. This CDR3 comprises 14 residues. The CDR3 DNA follows: TGTGCCAGTAGTTCCGGCACTAATTTCGATGAGCAGTTCTTC. It encodes CASSSGTNFDEQFF.

This clone occurred many times. This chain links TRBV21-1 with TRBJ2-7; TRBD2, the D gene given by the table, was not confirmed from the DNA. TRBV21-1 is assigned pseudogene status. The CDR3 is made up of 13 amino acids. The CDR3 DNA sequence: TGTGCCACCGCTAATCCCATAACCTACGAGCAGTACTTC. Residues: CATANPITYEQYF.

This clone has a handful of counts. The V gene is TRBV19, the J gene TRBJ1-1; D uncertain. Germline V gene data show CDR1 as LNHDA and CDR2 as SQIVND (reference sequence). With 3 bases removed from V and 10 bases from J, the gap between germline ends came to 12 bases. The CDR3 runs 12 residues. The CDR3: CASSIGVGVAFF. In DNA form, the CDR3 reads TGTGCCAGTAGTATCGGGGTCGGAGTAGCTTTCTTT.

The V call is TRBV4-1, the J call TRBJ2-5; 7 bases are a match to TRBD1. Germline V CDR1 and CDR2: MGHRA, YSYEKL. The CDR3 loop spans 15 amino acids. Trimming cost V 2 bases and J 2 bases; bases outside gene matches: 5. The CDR3 nucleotides are TGCGCCAGCAGCCAATTAGTGACAGGGCAAGAGACCCAGTACTTC. This translates into CASSQLVTGQETQYF.

J is TRBJ1-6 and V is TRBV19; D is possibly TRBD1 (6 bases). V was pared by 7 bases and J by 9 bases, with 13 bases between. The CDR3 runs 13 residues. From germline, CDR1 is LNHDA and CDR2 SQIVND (reference sequence). This CDR3 is CASKEQGGSPLHF. The DNA of the CDR3 is TGTGCCAGTAAGGAACAGGGTGGTTCACCCCTCCACTTT.

This clone is a singleton in its sample. The rearrangement joins TRBV30 to TRBJ1-5; possibly TRBD1 for D (5 bases). CDR3 length: 13 residues. Trimming took off 1 base at V and 1 base at J, with 5 bases between the two ends. CDR1 and CDR2 from the germline V gene are GTSNPN and SVGIG (reference sequence). The CDR3 here is CAWSGQSNQPQHF. For the CDR3, the DNA is TGTGCCTGGAGTGGACAGAGCAATCAGCCCCAGCATTTT.

This clone was detected once. CDR3 protein: CASSLAGESYAETQYF. For the CDR3, the DNA is TGTGCCAGCAGCCTAGCGGGAGAAAGTTATGCGGAGACCCAGTACTTC. This chain connects TRBV25-1 to TRBJ2-5; 10 bases are a match to TRBD2. The CDR3 is 16 residues long. V lost 6 bases, J lost 5 bases, and 12 bases stayed unmatched. In germline, CDR1 is MGHDK, CDR2 SYGVNS.